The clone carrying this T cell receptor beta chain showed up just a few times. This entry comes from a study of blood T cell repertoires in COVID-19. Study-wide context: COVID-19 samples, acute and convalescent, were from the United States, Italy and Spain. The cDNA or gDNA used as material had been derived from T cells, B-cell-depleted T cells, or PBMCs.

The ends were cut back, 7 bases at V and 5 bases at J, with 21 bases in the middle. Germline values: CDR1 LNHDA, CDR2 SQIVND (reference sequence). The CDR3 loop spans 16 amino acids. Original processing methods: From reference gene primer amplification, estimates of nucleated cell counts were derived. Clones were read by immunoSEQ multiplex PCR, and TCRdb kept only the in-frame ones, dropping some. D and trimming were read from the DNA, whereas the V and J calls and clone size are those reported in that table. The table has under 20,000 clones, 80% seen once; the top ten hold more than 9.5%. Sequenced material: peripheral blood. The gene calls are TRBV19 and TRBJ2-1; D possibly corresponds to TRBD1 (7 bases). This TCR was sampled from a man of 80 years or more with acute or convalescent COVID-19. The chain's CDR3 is CASKGQEGQMNNEQFF. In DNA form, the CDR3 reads TGTGCCAGTAAAGGGCAGGAGGGACAGATGAACAATGAGCAGTTCTTC.